This note documents a single TCR beta chain sequence. The antigen remains unidentified. The data were obtained in a study of T cell responses to AZD1222 COVID-19 vaccine. Whole-study results and caveats: Nearly half of spike-specific TCRs reportedly go after variant regions that carry no mutations.

This CDR3 has 13 amino acids. The V end lost 0 bases, the J end lost 7 bases, and 9 bases lay between the germline ends. Germline V gene lookup returns CDR1 SNHLY and CDR2 FYNNEI. TCRdb's copy holds only in-frame clones and misses some; the assay was immunoSEQ multiplex PCR. The sample shows about 160,000 clones, 85% to 90% of them seen only once. The chain recombines TRBV2 with TRBJ1-1, with a weak D call TRBD1 (5 bases). The source was peripheral blood, collected 28 days after the second AZD1222 dose. The receptor's source is an adult who received the AZD1222 COVID-19 vaccine. CDR3 coding DNA: TGTGCCAGCAGTGAAGCGCGTGACAGTGAAGCTTTCTTT. This codes for CASSEARDSEAFF.